A single sample is the source of the 29 T cell receptor beta chains below, sequenced in a study of molecular identifiers for immune sequencing clone quantification. TCRdb called the PCR reads again in MiXCR, with one record for every CDR3 protein. Counted here are approximately 500,000 distinct CDR3 sequences, about a fifth occurring once; the ten biggest clones make up 0.84%. The material sequenced was naive CD8+ T cells from blood, with Jurkat cell RNA spiked in. The subset is: FACS-sorted CD8+CD4-CCR7+CD45RA+ naive T cells. The receptors originated from a human donor in good health. Some libraries in this study had Jurkat cell RNA spiked in.

This sequence joins TRBV7-9 and TRBJ2-7; D is unresolved. Deletions cut 5 bases from V and 0 bases from J, with 14 bases between. This CDR3 has 15 amino acids. The germline CDR1 and CDR2 sequences are SEHNR and FQNEAQ (reference sequence). CDR3 DNA: TGTGCCAGCAGCGGAGAGACTGAGAGCTCCTACGAGCAGTACTTC. Translated: CASSGETESSYEQYF.

This chain uses TRBV20-1 with TRBJ2-7; D uncertain. This CDR3 comprises 11 residues. Trimming took off 3 bases at V and 4 bases at J, with 7 bases between the two ends. Germline V gene sequence: CDR1 DFQATT, CDR2 SNEGSKA (reference sequence). In DNA, the CDR3 is TGCAGTGCTAGGTACAATTACGAGCAGTACTTC. It is translated as CSARYNYEQYF.

A few counts support this clonotype. This chain links TRBV4-3 with TRBJ1-1; TRBD1 is a possible D gene (6 bases). The CDR3 is 15 residues long. The germline V gene encodes CDR1 LGHNA and CDR2 YSLEER. V shed 1 base and J shed 4 bases, with 13 bases lying between them. For the CDR3, the DNA is TGCGCCAGCAGCCAAGTGTTGGACAGAGTCACTGAAGCTTTCTTT. This translates into CASSQVLDRVTEAFF.

This clonotype was recorded once. A clone one base away is much larger, so this may be a read error. The CDR3 DNA sequence: TGCAGCGTGATACTGGGGTACGCTGAAGCTTTCTTT. Protein sequence: CSVILGYAEAFF. The rearrangement links TRBV29-1 to TRBJ1-1; no clear D. The CDR3 consists of 12 residues. V lost 6 bases to trimming and J lost 6 bases, with 14 bases between them. The germline V gene encodes CDR1 SQVTM and CDR2 ANQGSEA.

The rearrangement uses TRBV27 and TRBJ2-5, with D unclear. This CDR3 region has 12 residues. CDR1 is MNHEY, CDR2 SMNVEV, per germline (reference sequence). V lost 7 bases, J lost 2 bases, and 8 bases lay in between. The CDR3 DNA is TGTGCCAGCATGGATCCGCAAGAGACCCAGTACTTC. This translates into CASMDPQETQYF.

This clonotype occurred many times. This chain links TRBV4-2 with TRBJ1-5, with 9 bases identical to TRBD1. The CDR3 has 14 amino acids. Germline CDR1 is LGHNA and CDR2 is YNFKEQ. Trimming took 4 bases from V and 4 from J; bases not matched to a gene: 2. The CDR3 spells CASSRGTGNQPQHF. The DNA for the CDR3 is TGTGCCAGCAGCCGCGGGACAGGGAATCAGCCCCAGCATTTT.

In this sample, this clonotype turned up a few times. This chain joins TRBV4-1 and TRBJ2-7; D might be TRBD2 (7 bases). This CDR3 spans 15 amino acids. V lost 3 bases and J 2 bases, leaving 14 bases between the germline ends. CDR1 is MGHRA, CDR2 YSYEKL, per germline. The CDR3 is CASSQGGARAYEQYF. Written as DNA, the CDR3 is TGCGCCAGCAGCCAGGGGGGGGCGCGGGCCTACGAGCAGTACTTC.

This clonotype appeared many times. V gene TRBV14 combines with J gene TRBJ2-3, with 8 bases that match TRBD2. The germline CDR1 and CDR2 sequences are SGHDN and FVKESK. V lost 1 base, J lost 1 base, and 16 bases stayed unmatched. The CDR3 covers 20 residues. CDR3 loop: CASSQVRGSGTFFRTDTQYF. DNA for the CDR3: TGTGCCAGCAGCCAAGTCCGCGGTAGCGGGACTTTCTTTCGCACAGATACGCAGTATTTT.

The chain joins TRBV9 to TRBJ2-3; TRBD2 might be the D (6 bases). The germline V and J ends were trimmed by 5 bases and 2 bases, with 9 bases remaining between them. The CDR3 is 13 residues long. Germline V gene data show CDR1 as SGDLS and CDR2 as YYNGEE. The CDR3 nucleotides read TGTGCCAGCAGGGGGGGTCACACAGATACGCAGTATTTT. Translating gives CASRGGHTDTQYF.

The sample holds many counts of this clonotype. The chain carries TRBV28 and TRBJ2-7; 9 nucleotides line up with TRBD2. Trimming removed 6 bases from V and 0 bases from J; junction bases left unmatched: 15. Per germline, CDR1 MDHEN and CDR2 SYDVKM. The CDR3 is 18 residues long. CDR3 amino acids: CASSQNPGLASNSYEQYF. Here the CDR3 DNA reads TGTGCCAGCAGCCAGAACCCGGGACTAGCTTCCAACTCCTACGAGCAGTACTTC.

This clonotype was recorded many times. The rearrangement joins TRBV12-3 or TRBV12-4 to TRBJ2-3, with TRBD2 identical over 7 bases. The ends lost 6 bases at V and 2 bases at J; junction bases unmatched: 8. This CDR3 region has 15 residues. CDR3 sequence: CASRGGDFDTDTQYF. CDR3 sequence (DNA): TGTGCCAGCAGGGGGGGGGACTTTGACACAGATACGCAGTATTTT.

The rearrangement joins TRBV23-1 to TRBJ2-7; D might be TRBD1 or TRBD2, each matching 5 bases. TRBV23-1 is identified as an open reading frame with a role that is uncertain. The CDR3 runs 14 residues. Trimming removed 4 bases from V and 6 bases from J, with 16 bases in between. This chain's CDR3 is CASSRGADSIEQYF. CDR3 DNA: TGCGCCAGCAGTCGAGGGGCCGACAGTATCGAGCAGTACTTC.

A word on this clonotype: A much larger clone differs from this one at a single base, so this may be a read error. The chain is built from TRBV9 and TRBJ1-1; 10 nucleotides match TRBD1. The germline CDR1 and CDR2 sequences are SGDLS and YYNGEE. This CDR3 contains 12 residues. CDR3 in DNA: TGTGCCAACAGCGGGACAGGGGCTGAAGCTTTCTTT. It codes for CANSGTGAEAFF.

The genes are TRBV11-2 and TRBJ2-3, with TRBD2 identical over 7 bases. The CDR3 consists of 14 residues. The germline V gene has CDR1 SGHAT and CDR2 FQNNGV. With V trimmed by 4 bases and J by 4 bases, 5 bases remained unmatched. The CDR3, as DNA: TGTGCCAGCAGCTCTGGACTAGTCCCAGATACGCAGTATTTT. It translates to CASSSGLVPDTQYF.

This clonotype showed up just a few times. The genes are TRBV5-6 and TRBJ1-5; TRBD1 matches 7 bases. The CDR3 runs 17 residues. Germline V gene data show CDR1 as SGHDT and CDR2 as YYEEEE. The ends lost 0 bases at V and 0 bases at J; junction bases unmatched: 6. The CDR3 reads CASSLGGGGFSNQPQHF. In DNA form, the CDR3 reads TGTGCCAGCAGCTTGGGGGGAGGGGGCTTTAGCAATCAGCCCCAGCATTTT.

This chain links TRBV7-2 with TRBJ2-1; 7 bases fit TRBD2. V dropped 1 base and J dropped 8; count of bases not matched to a gene: 5. The CDR3 is 14 residues long. Germline CDR1 reads SGHTA; CDR2 reads FQGNSA. The CDR3 loop reads CASSLGAGDYEQFF. The CDR3 DNA follows: TGTGCCAGCAGCTTAGGCGCGGGAGATTATGAGCAGTTCTTC.

This sequence joins TRBV7-9 and TRBJ2-7; no firm D call. Between the trimmed V and J ends, which lost 5 bases and 4 bases, there was a span of 21 bases. The CDR3 covers 16 residues. Germline V lookup: CDR1 SEHNR, CDR2 FQNEAQ (reference sequence). The CDR3 region is CASSESSGVRRYEQYF. The CDR3 DNA is TGTGCCAGCAGCGAGAGTAGTGGGGTAAGGAGATACGAGCAGTACTTC.

This clonotype was observed a few times. CDR3 sequence reads: CAWSVIQGISSGANVLTF. Here the CDR3 DNA reads TGTGCCTGGAGTGTAATACAGGGGATCTCTAGTGGGGCCAACGTCCTGACTTTC. The V call is TRBV30, the J call TRBJ2-6, with 7 bases fitting TRBD1. The CDR3 has 18 residues. Trimming cost V 0 bases and J 3 bases; bases outside gene matches: 11. Germline CDR1 GTSNPN, CDR2 SVGIG (reference sequence).

The chain recombines TRBV4-3 with TRBJ2-1; tentatively, D is TRBD2 (5 bases). The germline V gene encodes CDR1 LGHNA and CDR2 YSLEER. The CDR3 has 16 amino acids. The V and J ends lost 2 bases and 7 bases respectively, with 18 bases between them. The CDR3 is CASSQSLGREGNEQFF. The CDR3 bases are TGCGCCAGCAGCCAATCTCTAGGGAGAGAAGGGAATGAGCAGTTCTTC.

This clonotype appeared many times. The CDR3 region has the DNA TGTGCCAGCATGGACAGGGAAAACACCGGGGAGCTGTTTTTT. It specifies CASMDRENTGELFF. The chain couples TRBV6-6 to TRBJ2-2, with TRBD1 identical over 8 bases. CDR1 and CDR2 (germline): MNHNY, SVGAGI (reference sequence). This CDR3 contains 14 residues. J lost 2 bases, V lost 7 bases, and 3 bases had no gene match.

This clonotype has more than one count but fewer than ten. The chain is built from TRBV7-9 and TRBJ2-6, with D perhaps TRBD1 (6 bases). The CDR3 totals 19 residues. Between the trimmed V and J ends, which lost 7 bases and 0 bases, there was a span of 22 bases. Germline assignment: CDR1 SEHNR and CDR2 FQNEAQ (reference sequence). This chain's CDR3 is CASTSSRGQSFSGANVLTF. Written as DNA, the CDR3 is TGTGCCAGCACTTCGAGCCGGGGACAATCCTTCTCTGGGGCCAACGTCCTGACTTTC. The full variable domain, rest sourced from reference TRBV7-9 and TRBJ2-6, is DTGVSQNPRHKITKRGQNVTFRCDPISEHNRLYWYRQTLGQGPEFLTYFQNEAQLEKSRLLSDRFSAERPKGSFSTLEIQRTEQGDSAMYLCASTSSRGQSFSGANVLTFGAGSRLTVL.

This clonotype was counted many times. The rearrangement uses TRBV18 and TRBJ2-5; 10 positions match TRBD2. The CDR3 extends over 16 amino acids. CDR1 KGHSH and CDR2 LQKENI come from the germline V gene. V lost 3 bases to trimming and J lost 2 bases; unmatched junction nucleotides: 6. CDR3 protein: CASSPPPSGGQETQYF. The CDR3 region has the DNA TGTGCCAGCTCACCTCCTCCTAGCGGGGGTCAAGAGACCCAGTACTTC.

There are many counts of this clonotype. The chain combines TRBV27 with TRBJ1-2, with D unclear. CDR3 size: 16 residues. The V and J ends lost 2 bases and 1 base respectively, with 14 bases between them. CDR1 is MNHEY and CDR2 is SMNVEV in the germline V gene (reference sequence). CDR3 region: CASSLHAVPFNYGYTF. The CDR3 DNA reads TGTGCCAGCAGTTTACACGCGGTTCCATTTAACTATGGCTACACCTTC.

The chain has TRBV29-1 and TRBJ2-2; 7 nucleotides agree with TRBD1. CDR1 and CDR2 from the germline V gene are SQVTM and ANQGSEA. The CDR3 has 15 residues. J gave up 1 base and V 4 bases, and 6 bases lay outside the gene matches. The CDR3 DNA reads as TGCAGCGTTGTACCCGGGACAGAGAACACCGGGGAGCTGTTTTTT. It encodes CSVVPGTENTGELFF.

There are many counts of this clonotype. The rearrangement links TRBV20-1 to TRBJ1-1; possible D gene TRBD1, 5 bases. The CDR3 has 15 residues. Germline CDR1 and CDR2: DFQATT and SNEGSKA (reference sequence). V shed 0 bases and J shed 0 bases, with 11 bases lying between them. CDR3: CSARDRTHLNTEAFF. CDR3 DNA sequence: TGCAGTGCTAGAGATAGGACACATCTGAACACTGAAGCTTTCTTT.

The V and J genes are TRBV24-1 and TRBJ2-3, with 8 bases lining up with TRBD1. CDR1 and CDR2 (germline): KGHDR, SFDVKD. The CDR3 is 16 residues long. V lost 4 bases, J lost 5 bases, and 10 bases stayed unmatched. The CDR3: CATSDYGQGRGDTQYF. Written as DNA, the CDR3 is TGTGCCACCAGTGACTATGGACAGGGACGGGGAGATACGCAGTATTTT.

With regard to this clonotype: This could be a read error, since a much larger clone is one nucleotide away. This chain uses TRBV7-6 with TRBJ2-5, with TRBD1 as a possible D gene (5 bases). Germline V lookup: CDR1 SGHVS, CDR2 FNYEAQ. The CDR3 runs to 17 residues. V lost 5 bases and J lost 2, with 21 bases in between. CDR3 coding DNA: TGTGCCAGCAGCCTACGAGTTGCAGACAGCCGTCAAGAGACCCAGTACTTC. It codes for CASSLRVADSRQETQYF.

V usage is TRBV12-3 or TRBV12-4 and J usage is TRBJ1-3; unclear D gene. There are 14 residues in the CDR3. V shed 3 bases and J shed 0 bases, with 6 bases lying between them. CDR3 DNA: TGTGCCAGCAGTTTCGCAAGCTCTGGAAACACCATATATTTT. Its translation: CASSFASSGNTIYF.

This clonotype showed up many times. J is TRBJ1-1 and V is TRBV12-3 or TRBV12-4, with 7 bases identical to TRBD1. The V and J ends lost 6 bases and 6 bases, in that order; junction bases with no gene match: 4. The CDR3 runs to 12 residues. The CDR3: CASRRGLAEAFF. Written as DNA, the CDR3 is TGTGCCAGCAGGAGGGGGCTCGCTGAAGCTTTCTTT.